Presented here are 2 T cell receptor beta chains from one specimen sequenced in a study of tumor-infiltrating lymphocytes in primary liver carcinoma. RNA and DNA were co-extracted from roughly 20-30 mg of unsorted bulk tissue. TCR beta cDNA was reverse-transcribed from around 0.55 ug of total RNA. The reaction used a constant-region primer and ProtoScript II reverse transcriptase. Slightly modified ARM-PCR served as the procedure for the TCR beta libraries. These libraries came from three rounds of nested multiplex PCR. Use of TRBV1-TRBV30 forward primers with a C-beta reverse primer characterized the first two PCR rounds, which lasted about 10 cycles each. TCRdb re-derived calls from the multiplex PCR reads in MiXCR, one entry per CDR3 protein. Counted here are 95,000 to 100,000 distinct CDR3 sequences, about 70% occurring once; the ten biggest clones make up approximately 12%. Sequenced input: liver tumor tissue from sampling region 2. Subset meaning: tumor region T2, inferior pole. These receptors came from a woman in her sixties with primary liver carcinoma and hepatitis B virus infection.

The sample holds many counts of this clonotype. This chain joins TRBV29-1 and TRBJ2-7; TRBD2 aligns across 7 bases. The V gene end was trimmed by 7 bases and the J gene end by 1 base; junction bases not matched to a gene: 1. The V gene's germline CDR1 is SQVTM and CDR2 ANQGSEA. The CDR3 has 11 residues. CDR3 nucleotides: TGCAGCGCCGGGGGGTCCTACGAGCAGTACTTC. As protein: CSAGGSYEQYF.

Only one count was recorded for this clonotype. A much larger clone differs by one base, so this may be a read error. The chain recombines TRBV7-8 with TRBJ2-7; 8 bases map to TRBD1. This CDR3 is built from 15 residues. The germline V gene encodes CDR1 SGHVS and CDR2 FQNEAQ. This CDR3 is CVSSSGQAILYEQYF. CDR3 nucleotide sequence: TGTGTCAGCAGCTCGGGACAGGCTATTCTCTACGAGCAGTACTTC.